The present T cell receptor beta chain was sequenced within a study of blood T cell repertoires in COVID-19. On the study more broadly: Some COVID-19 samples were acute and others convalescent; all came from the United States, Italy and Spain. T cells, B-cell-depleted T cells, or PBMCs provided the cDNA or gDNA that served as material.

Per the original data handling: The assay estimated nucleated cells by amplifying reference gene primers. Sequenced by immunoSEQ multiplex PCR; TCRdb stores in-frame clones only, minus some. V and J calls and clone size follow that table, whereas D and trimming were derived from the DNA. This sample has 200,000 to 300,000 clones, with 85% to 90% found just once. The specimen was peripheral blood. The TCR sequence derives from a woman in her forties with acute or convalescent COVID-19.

The CDR3 DNA reads TGTGCCAGCAGCCACCCGGGACAGGGGGCGGGTGGCTACACCTTC. It translates to CASSHPGQGAGGYTF. This sequence joins TRBV3-1 (or the pseudogene TRBV3-2) and TRBJ1-2, with 12 nucleotides matching TRBD1. This CDR3 has 15 amino acids. Germline V gives CDR1 LGHDT, CDR2 YNNKEL (reference sequence). The V and J ends lost 3 bases and 7 bases, in that order; junction bases with no gene match: 6.